The present T cell receptor beta chain was sequenced within a study of cytomegalovirus exposure and HLA in healthy donors. The donors belonged to the roughly 120-subject validation cohort, separate from the roughly 650-subject first cohort. Repertoires were generated with immunoSEQ multiplex PCR, while TCRdb's copy carries only in-frame clones and drops some. The sample consists of 55,000 to 80,000 clones, roughly 95% of them appearing once. Findings of the study overall: Cytomegalovirus-associated status was assigned to 150 to 200 TCR beta chains.

In the case of this clone: Its antigen is still unknown.

The CDR3 runs to 18 residues. The V segment lost 10 bases and the J segment 1 base; nucleotides outside the gene matches: 22. Germline CDR1 SNHLY, CDR2 FYNNEI. The sample consisted of PBMCs. The chain uses TRBV2 and TRBJ2-7; 7 bases agree with TRBD1. The receptor was isolated from a man between 18 and 29 years old in good health and CMV-seronegative. The CDR3 is CANLQLPNRDRASYEQYF. CDR3 sequence (DNA): TGTGCCAACCTACAACTACCCAACCGGGACAGAGCTTCCTACGAGCAGTACTTC.